This paragraph covers one TCR beta chain sequence. Antigen: not known. These data belong to a study of Graves' ophthalmopathy and Graves' hyperthyroidism. Study-level findings and limits: With 65% to 71% sensitivity and 72% to 85% specificity, the model predicted ophthalmopathy progression.

Germline V gives CDR1 SNHLY, CDR2 FYNNEI. Losses at the gene ends were 7 bases for V and 8 bases for J; bases not matched to a gene: 15. The CDR3 extends over 15 amino acids. Researchers took RNA transcripts and amplified TCR beta CDR3 regions from them. HTBI primers primed a first-round RT-PCR, and a second-round multiplex PCR followed. From the multiplex PCR reads, TCRdb called clonotypes with MiXCR, one entry per CDR3 protein. The table has over a million distinct CDR3 sequences, about 40% seen once. The genes are TRBV2 and TRBJ2-7, with TRBD1 matching over 9 bases. The source material was peripheral blood or thyroid tissue (not recorded which). The receptor was isolated from an adult man with Graves' hyperthyroidism. This CDR3 is CASIETGGNQPQQYF. CDR3 coding DNA: TGTGCCAGCATCGAGACAGGGGGGAATCAGCCCCAGCAGTACTTC.